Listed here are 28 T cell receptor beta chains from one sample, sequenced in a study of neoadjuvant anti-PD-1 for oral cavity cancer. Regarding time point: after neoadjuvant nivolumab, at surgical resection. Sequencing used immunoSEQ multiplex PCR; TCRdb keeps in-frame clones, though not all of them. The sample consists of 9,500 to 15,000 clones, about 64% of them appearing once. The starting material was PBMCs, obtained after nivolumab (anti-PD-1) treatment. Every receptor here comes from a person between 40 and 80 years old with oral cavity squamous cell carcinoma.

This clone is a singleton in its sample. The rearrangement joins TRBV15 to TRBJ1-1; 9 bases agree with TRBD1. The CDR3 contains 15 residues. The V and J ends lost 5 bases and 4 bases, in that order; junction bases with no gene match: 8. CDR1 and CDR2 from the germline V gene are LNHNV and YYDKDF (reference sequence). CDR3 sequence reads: CATSVITGGRTEAFF. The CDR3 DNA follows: TGTGCCACCAGCGTAATAACAGGGGGCCGCACTGAAGCTTTCTTT. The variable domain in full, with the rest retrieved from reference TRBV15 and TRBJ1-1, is DAMVIQNPRYQVTQFGKPVTLSCSQTLNHNVMYWYQQKSSQAPKLLFHYYDKDFNNEADTPDNFQSRRPNTSFCFLDIRSPGLGDTAMYLCATSVITGGRTEAFFGQGTRLTVV.

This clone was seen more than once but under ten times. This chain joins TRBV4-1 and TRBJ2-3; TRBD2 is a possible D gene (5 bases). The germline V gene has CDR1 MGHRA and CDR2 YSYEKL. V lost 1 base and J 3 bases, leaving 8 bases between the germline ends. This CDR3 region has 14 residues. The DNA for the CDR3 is TGCGCCAGCAGCCAAGTGACTACTACAGATACGCAGTATTTT. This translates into CASSQVTTTDTQYF.

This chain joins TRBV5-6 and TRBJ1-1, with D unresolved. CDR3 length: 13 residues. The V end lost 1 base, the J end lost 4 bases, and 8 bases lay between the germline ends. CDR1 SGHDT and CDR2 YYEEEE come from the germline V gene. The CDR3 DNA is TGTGCCAGCAGCTTGTTCCTGGGCACTGAAGCTTTCTTT. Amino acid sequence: CASSLFLGTEAFF.

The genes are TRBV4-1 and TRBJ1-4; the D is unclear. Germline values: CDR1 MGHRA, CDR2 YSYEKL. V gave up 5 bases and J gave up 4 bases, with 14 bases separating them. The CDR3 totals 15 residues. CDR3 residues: CASSWNGLNNEKLFF. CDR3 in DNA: TGCGCCAGCAGCTGGAACGGGCTAAATAATGAAAAACTGTTTTTT.

CDR3 bases: TGCGCCAGCAGCCAGGGTGCTCGCGGACAAACCTCCTACAATGAGCAGTTCTTC. Translated: CASSQGARGQTSYNEQFF. The chain joins TRBV4-1 to TRBJ2-1, with D perhaps matching TRBD1 (5 bases). Per germline, CDR1 MGHRA and CDR2 YSYEKL. The CDR3 length is 18 residues. V was cut by 3 bases and J by 0 bases, with 18 bases left in between.

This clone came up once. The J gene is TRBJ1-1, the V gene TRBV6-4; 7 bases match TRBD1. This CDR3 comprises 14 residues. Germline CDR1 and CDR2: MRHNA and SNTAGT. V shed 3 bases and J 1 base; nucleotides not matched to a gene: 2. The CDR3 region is CASSEGTANTEAFF. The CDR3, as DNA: TGTGCCAGCAGTGAAGGGACAGCGAACACTGAAGCTTTCTTT.

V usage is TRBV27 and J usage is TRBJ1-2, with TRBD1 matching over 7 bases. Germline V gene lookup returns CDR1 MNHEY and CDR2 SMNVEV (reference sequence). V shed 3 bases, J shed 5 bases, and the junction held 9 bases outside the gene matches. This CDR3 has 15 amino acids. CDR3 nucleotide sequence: TGTGCCAGCAGTTTGACCCAGACAGGGCGTTATGGCTACACCTTC. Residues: CASSLTQTGRYGYTF.

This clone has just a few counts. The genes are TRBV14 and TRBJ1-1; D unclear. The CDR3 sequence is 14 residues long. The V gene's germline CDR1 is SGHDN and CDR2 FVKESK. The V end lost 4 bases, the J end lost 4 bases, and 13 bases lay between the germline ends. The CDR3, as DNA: TGTGCCAGCAGCCGAACGGCGGGGAGCACTGAAGCTTTCTTT. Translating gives CASSRTAGSTEAFF.

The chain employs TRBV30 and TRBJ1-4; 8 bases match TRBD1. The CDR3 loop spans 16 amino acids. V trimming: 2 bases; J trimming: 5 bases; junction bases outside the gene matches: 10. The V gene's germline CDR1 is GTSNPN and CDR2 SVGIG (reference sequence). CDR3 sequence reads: CAWSRGDRGKNEKLFF. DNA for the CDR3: TGTGCCTGGAGTAGGGGAGACAGGGGAAAAAATGAAAAACTGTTTTTT.

This chain's CDR3 is CASSLSVNTEAFF. The CDR3 coding sequence is TGTGCCAGCAGCTTATCGGTGAACACTGAAGCTTTCTTT. The chain recombines TRBV7-9 with TRBJ1-1, with unresolved D. CDR3 length: 13 residues. Trimming took off 2 bases at V and 0 bases at J, with 4 bases between the two ends. Germline CDR1 SEHNR, CDR2 FQNEAQ (reference sequence).

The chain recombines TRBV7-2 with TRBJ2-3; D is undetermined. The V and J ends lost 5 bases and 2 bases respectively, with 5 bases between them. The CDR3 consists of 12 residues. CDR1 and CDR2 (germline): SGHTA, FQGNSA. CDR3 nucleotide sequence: TGTGCCAGCAGCCCGTACACAGATACGCAGTATTTT. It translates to CASSPYTDTQYF.

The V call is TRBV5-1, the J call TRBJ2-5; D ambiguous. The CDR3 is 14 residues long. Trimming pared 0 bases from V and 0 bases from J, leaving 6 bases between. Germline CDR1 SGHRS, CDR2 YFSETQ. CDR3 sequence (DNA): TGCGCCAGCAGCTTGGGGGCCAACCAAGAGACCCAGTACTTC. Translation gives CASSLGANQETQYF.

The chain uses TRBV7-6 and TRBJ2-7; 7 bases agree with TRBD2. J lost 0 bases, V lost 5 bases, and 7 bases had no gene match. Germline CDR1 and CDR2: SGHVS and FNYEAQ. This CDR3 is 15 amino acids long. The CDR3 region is CASSMVGTTSYEQYF. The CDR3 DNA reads TGTGCCAGCAGCATGGTGGGGACTACCTCCTACGAGCAGTACTTC.

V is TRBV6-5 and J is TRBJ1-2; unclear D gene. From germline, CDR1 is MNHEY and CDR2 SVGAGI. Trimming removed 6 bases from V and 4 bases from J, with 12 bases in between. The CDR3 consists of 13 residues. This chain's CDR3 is CASRRAEPYGYTF. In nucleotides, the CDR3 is TGTGCCAGCAGACGGGCCGAACCCTATGGCTACACCTTC.

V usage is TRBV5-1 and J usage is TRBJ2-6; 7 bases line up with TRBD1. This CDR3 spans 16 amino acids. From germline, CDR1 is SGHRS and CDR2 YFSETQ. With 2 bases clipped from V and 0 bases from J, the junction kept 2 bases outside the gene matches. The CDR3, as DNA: TGCGCCAGCAGCTTAGGGACAGTCTCTGGGGCCAACGTCCTGACTTTC. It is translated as CASSLGTVSGANVLTF.

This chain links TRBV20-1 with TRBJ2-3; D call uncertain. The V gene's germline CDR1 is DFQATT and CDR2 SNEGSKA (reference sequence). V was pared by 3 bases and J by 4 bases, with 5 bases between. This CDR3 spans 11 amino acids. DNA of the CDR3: TGCAGTGCTAGCATGGCAGATACGCAGTATTTT. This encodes CSASMADTQYF.

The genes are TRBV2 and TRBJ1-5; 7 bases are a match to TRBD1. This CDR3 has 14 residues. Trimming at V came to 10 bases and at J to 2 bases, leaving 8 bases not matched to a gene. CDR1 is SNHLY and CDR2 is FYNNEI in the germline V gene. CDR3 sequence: CATTQGGGNQPQHF. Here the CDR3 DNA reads TGTGCCACTACCCAGGGGGGGGGCAATCAGCCCCAGCATTTT.

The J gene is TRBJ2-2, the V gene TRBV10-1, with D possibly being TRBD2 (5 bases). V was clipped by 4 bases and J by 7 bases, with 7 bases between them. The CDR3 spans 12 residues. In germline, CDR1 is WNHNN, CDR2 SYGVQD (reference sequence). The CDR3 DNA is TGCGCCAGCAGTGCGAGCGGCGGGGAGCTGTTTTTT. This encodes CASSASGGELFF.

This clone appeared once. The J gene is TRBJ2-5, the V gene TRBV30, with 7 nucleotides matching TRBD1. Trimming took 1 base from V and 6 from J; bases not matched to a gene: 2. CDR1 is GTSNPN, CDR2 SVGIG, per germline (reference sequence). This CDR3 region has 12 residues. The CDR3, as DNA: TGTGCCTGGAGTGGACAGGGAAAGACCCAGTACTTC. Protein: CAWSGQGKTQYF.

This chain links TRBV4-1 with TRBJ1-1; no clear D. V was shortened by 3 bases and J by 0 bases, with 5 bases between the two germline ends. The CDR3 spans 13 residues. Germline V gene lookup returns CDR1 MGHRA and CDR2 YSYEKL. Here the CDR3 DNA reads TGCGCCAGCAGCCACCCAGTGAACACTGAAGCTTTCTTT. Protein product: CASSHPVNTEAFF.

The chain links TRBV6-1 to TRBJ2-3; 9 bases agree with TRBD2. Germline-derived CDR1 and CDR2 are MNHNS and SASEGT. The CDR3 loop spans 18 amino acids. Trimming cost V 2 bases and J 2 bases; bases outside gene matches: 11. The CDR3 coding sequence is TGTGCCAGCAGTGAAAGGAGGAGCGGGGGGCCCCTCACAGATACGCAGTATTTT. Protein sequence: CASSERRSGGPLTDTQYF.

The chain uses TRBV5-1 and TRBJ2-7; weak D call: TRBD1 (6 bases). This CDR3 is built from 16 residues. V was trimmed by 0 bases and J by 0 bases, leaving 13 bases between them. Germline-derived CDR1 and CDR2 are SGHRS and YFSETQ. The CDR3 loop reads CASSLELGHSSYEQYF. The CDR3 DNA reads TGCGCCAGCAGCTTGGAGTTGGGACACAGCTCCTACGAGCAGTACTTC.

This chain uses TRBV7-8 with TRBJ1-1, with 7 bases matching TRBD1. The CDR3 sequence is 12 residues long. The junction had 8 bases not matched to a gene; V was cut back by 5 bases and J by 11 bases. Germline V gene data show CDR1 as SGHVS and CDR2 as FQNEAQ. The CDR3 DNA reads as TGTGCCAGCAGCCCCCGGACAGGCGGGGCTTTCTTT. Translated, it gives CASSPRTGGAFF.

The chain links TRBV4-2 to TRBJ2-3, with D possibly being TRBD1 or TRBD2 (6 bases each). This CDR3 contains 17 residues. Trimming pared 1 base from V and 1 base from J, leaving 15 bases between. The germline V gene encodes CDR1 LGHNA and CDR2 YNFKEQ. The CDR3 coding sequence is TGTGCCAGCAGCCAAGGCCATGGGGGGCCGGGCACAGATACGCAGTATTTT. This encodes CASSQGHGGPGTDTQYF.

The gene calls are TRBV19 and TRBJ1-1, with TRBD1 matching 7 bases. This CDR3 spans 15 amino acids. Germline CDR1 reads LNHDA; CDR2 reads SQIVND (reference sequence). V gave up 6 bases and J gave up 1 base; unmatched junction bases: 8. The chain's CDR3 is CASRTPGTENTEAFF. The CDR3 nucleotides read TGTGCCAGTAGGACCCCCGGGACAGAGAACACTGAAGCTTTCTTT.

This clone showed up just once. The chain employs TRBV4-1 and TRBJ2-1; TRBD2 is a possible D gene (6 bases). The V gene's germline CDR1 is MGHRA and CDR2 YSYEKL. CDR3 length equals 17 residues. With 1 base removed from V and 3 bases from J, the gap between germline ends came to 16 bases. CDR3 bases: TGCGCCAGCAGCCAAGGGGGTTTAGCGGAAATCTACAATGAGCAGTTCTTC. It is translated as CASSQGGLAEIYNEQFF.

In nucleotides, the CDR3 is TGTGCCAGCAGCGAGCTGAAAGTCCAGCCCCAGCATTTT. It is translated as CASSELKVQPQHF. V and J are TRBV2 and TRBJ1-5, with D uncertain. This CDR3 contains 13 residues. V was pared by 6 bases and J by 7 bases, with 13 bases between. Germline CDR1 reads SNHLY; CDR2 reads FYNNEI.

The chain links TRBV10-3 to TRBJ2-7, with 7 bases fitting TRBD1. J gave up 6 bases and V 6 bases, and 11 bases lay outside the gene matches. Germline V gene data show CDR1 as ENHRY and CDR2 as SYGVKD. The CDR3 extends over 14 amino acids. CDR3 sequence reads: CAISTNRGTGEQYF. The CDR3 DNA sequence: TGTGCCATCAGCACCAACAGGGGAACGGGCGAGCAGTACTTC.